These 4 T cell receptor beta chains share one sample of origin, sequenced in a study of T cell responses to AZD1222 COVID-19 vaccine. Data came from immunoSEQ multiplex PCR; TCRdb stores just in-frame clones and leaves some out. The table shows over 85,000 clones, with nearly 90% occurring only once. Sequences were derived from peripheral blood, sampled on day 0 of AZD1222 vaccination. The source is an adult in good health.

This clone was observed once. The identical CDR3 is also encoded by other nucleotide sequences in the sample. The chain recombines TRBV5-1 with TRBJ1-6; D remains ambiguous. V lost 3 bases, J lost 0 bases, and 4 bases lay in between. CDR1 SGHRS and CDR2 YFSETQ come from the germline V gene. This CDR3 contains 14 residues. CDR3 sequence reads: CASSSSSYNSPLHF. The CDR3 DNA is TGCGCCAGCAGCTCAAGCTCCTATAATTCACCCCTCCACTTT.

This chain joins TRBV27 and TRBJ2-1, with D possibly matching TRBD1 (6 bases). Trimming shortened V by 6 bases and J by 4 bases, and 10 bases separated the two germline ends. This CDR3 is 13 amino acids long. Germline loops: CDR1 MNHEY, CDR2 SMNVEV (reference sequence). The CDR3 DNA reads TGTGCCAGCAGAAAACAGGGATACAATGAGCAGTTCTTC. Its protein is CASRKQGYNEQFF.

This clone has only one observation. The rearrangement links TRBV7-9 to TRBJ2-5, with 8 bases that match TRBD1. Trimming cost V 1 base and J 2 bases; bases outside gene matches: 9. The CDR3 loop spans 17 amino acids. CDR1 is SEHNR and CDR2 is FQNEAQ in the germline V gene (reference sequence). The CDR3, as DNA: TGTGCCAGCAGCTTAGGTGGTAGAGGGACAGGTCAAGAGACCCAGTACTTC. As protein: CASSLGGRGTGQETQYF.

The genes are TRBV5-6 and TRBJ2-3, with 7 bases that match TRBD1. Germline trimming cut 6 bases from V and 1 base from J; bases unmatched to any gene: 11. Germline V lookup: CDR1 SGHDT, CDR2 YYEEEE. The CDR3 is made up of 16 amino acids. The CDR3 loop reads CASNTPRTGGTDTQYF. As DNA, the CDR3 is TGTGCCAGCAACACCCCGCGGACAGGCGGCACAGATACGCAGTATTTT.